This TCR beta chain emerged from a study of blood T cell repertoires in COVID-19. Authors' methods: Reference gene primer amplification gave nucleated cell count estimates. Measured with immunoSEQ multiplex PCR; TCRdb has only the in-frame clones, and not every one. From that table come the V and J calls and clone size; the DNA was used to work out D and trimming. The sample gives 300,000 or so clones, about 89% of which show up once; more than 1.3% is in the top ten. Trimming cost V 7 bases and J 5 bases, with 7 bases left between them. The CDR3 runs to 11 residues. Per germline, CDR1 KGHDR and CDR2 SFDVKD.

The source of this sequence is a woman in her forties who had recovered from COVID-19. The V call is TRBV24-1, the J call TRBJ1-2; D perhaps matches TRBD1 (5 bases). Sequencing used peripheral blood. In DNA, the CDR3 is TGTGCCACCAGCTCAGGGTATGGCTACACCTTC. This translates into CATSSGYGYTF.